This T cell receptor beta chain derives from a study of T cell repertoires in cytomegalovirus infection. TCRdb redid the calling of the reads with MiXCR, one entry per CDR3 protein. The sample consists of roughly 720,000 distinct CDR3 sequences, 35% to 40% of them appearing once. This clonotype was counted only a few times. From germline, CDR1 is MDHEN and CDR2 SYDVKM. The CDR3 spans 15 residues. Trimming removed 8 bases at V and 10 bases at J, with 24 bases between. The sample consisted of PBMCs. The receptor was isolated from a human donor in good health (CMV status not recorded). Some clones in this sample may be carry-over from other donors' samples. V and J are TRBV28 and TRBJ2-1; D perhaps matches TRBD2 (5 bases). CDR3 sequence reads: CASALSRDPWPEQFF. CDR3 nucleotide sequence: TGTGCCAGCGCCTTGAGCCGGGATCCATGGCCGGAGCAGTTCTTC.